The source of this T cell receptor (beta chain) is a study of shared clonotypes between healthy human individuals. The CDR3 is made up of 14 amino acids. Trimming stripped 1 base from V and 4 bases from J, with 11 bases between. Per germline, CDR1 MNHNS and CDR2 SASEGT. TCRdb's table, derived via immunoSEQ multiplex PCR, lists solely in-frame clones and lacks some. The sample has approximately 440,000 clones; approximately 77% are singletons. The clonotype originates from a woman aged 40 to 50 in good health. Some clones in this sample may be carry-over from other donors' samples. The V gene is TRBV6-1, the J gene TRBJ2-7; D possibly corresponds to TRBD2 (6 bases). The sequencing input was PBMCs. The CDR3 DNA reads as TGTGCCAGCAGTGAAGGGGTAGGGACTTACGAGCAGTACTTC. Protein sequence: CASSEGVGTYEQYF.